This T cell receptor (beta chain) was sequenced in a study of blood T cell repertoires in COVID-19. Trimming removed 3 bases at V and 6 bases at J, with 5 bases between. There are 12 residues in the CDR3. Germline CDR1 reads MDHEN; CDR2 reads SYDVKM. Sequencing used immunoSEQ multiplex PCR; TCRdb keeps in-frame clones, though not all of them. The data hold about 160,000 clones, with around 92% observed a single time. On this clone: This sample includes further DNA sequences coding for the same CDR3.

This chain uses TRBV28 with TRBJ2-2; D unresolved. This sequence was found in a man aged 30 to 45 with COVID-19, enrolled during active disease. Sequencing was carried out using peripheral blood. The CDR3 coding sequence is TGTGCCAGCAGTTTTGAGGCCGGGGAGCTGTTTTTT. It encodes CASSFEAGELFF.